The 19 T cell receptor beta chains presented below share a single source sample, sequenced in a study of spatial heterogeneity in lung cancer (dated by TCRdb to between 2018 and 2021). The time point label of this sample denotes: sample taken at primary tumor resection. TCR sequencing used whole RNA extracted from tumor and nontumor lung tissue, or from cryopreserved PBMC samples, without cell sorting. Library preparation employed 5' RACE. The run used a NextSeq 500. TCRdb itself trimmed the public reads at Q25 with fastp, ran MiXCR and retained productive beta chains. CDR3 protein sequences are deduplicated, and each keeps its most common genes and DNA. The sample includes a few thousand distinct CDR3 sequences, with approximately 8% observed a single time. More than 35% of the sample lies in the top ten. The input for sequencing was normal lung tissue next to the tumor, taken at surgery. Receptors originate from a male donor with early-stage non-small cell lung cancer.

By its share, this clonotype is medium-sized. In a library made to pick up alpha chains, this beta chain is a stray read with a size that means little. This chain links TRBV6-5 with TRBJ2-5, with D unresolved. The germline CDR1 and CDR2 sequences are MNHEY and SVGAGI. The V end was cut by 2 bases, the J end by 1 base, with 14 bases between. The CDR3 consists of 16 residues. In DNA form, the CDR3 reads TGTGCCAGCAGTTACGCCCGCTATGGCGCCCAAGAGACCCAGTACTTC. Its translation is CASSYARYGAQETQYF.

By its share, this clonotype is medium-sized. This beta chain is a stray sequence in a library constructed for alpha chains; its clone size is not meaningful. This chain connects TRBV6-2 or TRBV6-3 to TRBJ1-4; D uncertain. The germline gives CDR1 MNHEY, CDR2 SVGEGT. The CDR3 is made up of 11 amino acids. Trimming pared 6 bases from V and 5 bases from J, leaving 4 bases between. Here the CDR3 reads CASSRNEKLFF. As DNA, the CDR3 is TGTGCCAGCAGCAGAAATGAAAAACTGTTTTTT.

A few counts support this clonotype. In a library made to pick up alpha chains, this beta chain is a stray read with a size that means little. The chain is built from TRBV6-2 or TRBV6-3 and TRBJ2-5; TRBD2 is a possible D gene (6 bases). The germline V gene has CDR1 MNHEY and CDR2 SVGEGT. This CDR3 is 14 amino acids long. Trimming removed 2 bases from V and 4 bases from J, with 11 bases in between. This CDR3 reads CASSYGGAGETQYF. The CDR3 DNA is TGTGCCAGCAGTTACGGAGGGGCGGGAGAGACCCAGTACTTC.

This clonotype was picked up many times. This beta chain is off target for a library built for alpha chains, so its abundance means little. CDR3 amino acids: CASSRSVNYGYTF. The CDR3, as DNA: TGTGCCAGCAGTCGCTCCGTTAACTATGGCTACACCTTC. The V gene is TRBV2, the J gene TRBJ1-2; D remains ambiguous. The CDR3 loop spans 13 amino acids. The V gene's germline CDR1 is SNHLY and CDR2 FYNNEI. Trimming pared 5 bases from V and 1 base from J, leaving 8 bases between.

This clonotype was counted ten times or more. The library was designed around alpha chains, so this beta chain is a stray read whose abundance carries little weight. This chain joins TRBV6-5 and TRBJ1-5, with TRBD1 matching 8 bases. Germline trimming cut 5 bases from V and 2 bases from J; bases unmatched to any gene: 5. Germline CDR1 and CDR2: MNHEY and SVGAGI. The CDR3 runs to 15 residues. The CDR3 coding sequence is TGTGCCAGCAGTCCCCTGACAGGGGGCAATCAGCCCCAGCATTTT. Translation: CASSPLTGGNQPQHF.

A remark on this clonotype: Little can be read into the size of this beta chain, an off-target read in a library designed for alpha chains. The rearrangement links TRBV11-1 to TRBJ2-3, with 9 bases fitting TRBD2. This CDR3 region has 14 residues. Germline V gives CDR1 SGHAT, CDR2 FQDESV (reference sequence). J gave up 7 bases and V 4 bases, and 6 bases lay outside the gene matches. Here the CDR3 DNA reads TGTGCCAGCAGCTCGGGGACTAGCTCACATACGCAGTATTTT. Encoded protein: CASSSGTSSHTQYF.

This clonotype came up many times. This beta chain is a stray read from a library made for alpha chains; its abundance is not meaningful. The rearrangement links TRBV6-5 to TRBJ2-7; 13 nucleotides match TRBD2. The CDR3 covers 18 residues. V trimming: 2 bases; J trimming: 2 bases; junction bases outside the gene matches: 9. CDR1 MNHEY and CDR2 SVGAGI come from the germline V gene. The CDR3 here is CASSYKGTSGNPPYEQYF. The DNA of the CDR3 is TGTGCCAGCAGTTACAAGGGGACTAGCGGGAACCCTCCCTACGAGCAGTACTTC.

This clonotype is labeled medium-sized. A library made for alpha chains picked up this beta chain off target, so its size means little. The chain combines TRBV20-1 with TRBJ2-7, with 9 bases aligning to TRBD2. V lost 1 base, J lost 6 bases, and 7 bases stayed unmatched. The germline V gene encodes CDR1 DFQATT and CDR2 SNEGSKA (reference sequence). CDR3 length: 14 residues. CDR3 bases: TGCAGTGCTAGAGGAACAGCGGGAGGAGGCGAGCAGTACTTC. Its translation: CSARGTAGGGEQYF.

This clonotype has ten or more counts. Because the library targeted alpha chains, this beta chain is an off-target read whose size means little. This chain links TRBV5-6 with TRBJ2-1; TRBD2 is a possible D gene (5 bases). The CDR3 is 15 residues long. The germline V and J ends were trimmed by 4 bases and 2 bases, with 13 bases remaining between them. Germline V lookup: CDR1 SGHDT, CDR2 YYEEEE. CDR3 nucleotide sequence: TGTGCCAGCAGCGAAAGCGGACTGGCCTACAATGAGCAGTTCTTC. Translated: CASSESGLAYNEQFF. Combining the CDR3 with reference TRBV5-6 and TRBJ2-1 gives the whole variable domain DAGVTQSPTHLIKTRGQQVTLRCSPKSGHDTVSWYQQALGQGPQFIFQYYEEEERQRGNFPDRFSGHQFPNYSSELNVNALLLGDSALYLCASSESGLAYNEQFFGPGTRLTVL.

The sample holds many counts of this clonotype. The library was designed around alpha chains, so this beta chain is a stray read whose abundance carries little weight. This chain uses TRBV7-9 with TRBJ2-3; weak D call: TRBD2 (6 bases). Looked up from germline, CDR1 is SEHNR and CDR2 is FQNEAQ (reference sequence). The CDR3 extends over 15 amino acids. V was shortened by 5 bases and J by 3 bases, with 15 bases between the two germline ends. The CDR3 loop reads CASSRMGGGTDTQYF. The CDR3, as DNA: TGTGCCAGCAGCCGGATGGGGGGAGGAACAGATACGCAGTATTTT.

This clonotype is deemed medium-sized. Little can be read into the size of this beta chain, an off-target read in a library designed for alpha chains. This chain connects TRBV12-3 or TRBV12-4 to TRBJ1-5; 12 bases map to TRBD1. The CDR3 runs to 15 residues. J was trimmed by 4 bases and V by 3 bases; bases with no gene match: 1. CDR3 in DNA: TGTGCCAGCAGTTTGGGACAGGGGGCTAATCAGCCCCAGCATTTT. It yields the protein CASSLGQGANQPQHF.

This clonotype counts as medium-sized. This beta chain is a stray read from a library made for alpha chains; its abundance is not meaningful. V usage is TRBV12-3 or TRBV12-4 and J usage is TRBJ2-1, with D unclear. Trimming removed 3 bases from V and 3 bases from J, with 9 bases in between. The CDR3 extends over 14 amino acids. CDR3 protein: CASSFRLDYNEQFF. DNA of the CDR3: TGTGCCAGCAGTTTCAGGCTCGACTACAATGAGCAGTTCTTC.

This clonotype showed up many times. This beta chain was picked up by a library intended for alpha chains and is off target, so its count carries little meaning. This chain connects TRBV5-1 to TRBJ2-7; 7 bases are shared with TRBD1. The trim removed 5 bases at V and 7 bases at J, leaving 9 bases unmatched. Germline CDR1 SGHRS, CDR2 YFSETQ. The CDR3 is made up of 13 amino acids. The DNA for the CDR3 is TGCGCCAGCAGTCAGAAGACAGGGAAAGAGCAGTACTTC. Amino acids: CASSQKTGKEQYF.

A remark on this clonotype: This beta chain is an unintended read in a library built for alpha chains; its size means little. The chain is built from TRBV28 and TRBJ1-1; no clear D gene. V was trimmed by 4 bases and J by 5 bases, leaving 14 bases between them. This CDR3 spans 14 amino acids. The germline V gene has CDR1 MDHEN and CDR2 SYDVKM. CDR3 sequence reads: CASSYPAEETEAFF. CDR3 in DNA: TGTGCCAGCAGTTATCCGGCGGAAGAAACTGAAGCTTTCTTT.

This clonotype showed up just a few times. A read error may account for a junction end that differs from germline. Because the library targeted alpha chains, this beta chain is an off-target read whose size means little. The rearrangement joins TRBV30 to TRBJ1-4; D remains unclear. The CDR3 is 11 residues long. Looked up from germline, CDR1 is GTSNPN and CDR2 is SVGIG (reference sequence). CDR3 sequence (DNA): TGTGTCTGGAGTAGAGGTGAAAAACTGTTTTTT. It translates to CVWSRGEKLFF. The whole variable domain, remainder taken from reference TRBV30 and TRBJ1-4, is SQTIHQWPATLVQPVGSPLSLECTVEGTSNPNLYWYRQAAGRGLQLLFYSVGIGQISSEVPQNLSASRPQDRQFILSSKKLLLSDSGFYLCVWSRGEKLFFGSGTQLSVL.

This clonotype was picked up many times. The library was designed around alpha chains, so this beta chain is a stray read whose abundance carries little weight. CDR3 amino acids: CASSSVTSGTNTGELFF. The CDR3, as DNA: TGTGCCAGCAGCTCCGTAACTAGCGGGACGAACACCGGGGAGCTGTTTTTT. This chain links TRBV11-2 with TRBJ2-2; 10 positions agree with TRBD2. This CDR3 spans 17 amino acids. Losses at the gene ends were 4 bases for V and 0 bases for J; bases not matched to a gene: 5. Germline loops: CDR1 SGHAT, CDR2 FQNNGV.

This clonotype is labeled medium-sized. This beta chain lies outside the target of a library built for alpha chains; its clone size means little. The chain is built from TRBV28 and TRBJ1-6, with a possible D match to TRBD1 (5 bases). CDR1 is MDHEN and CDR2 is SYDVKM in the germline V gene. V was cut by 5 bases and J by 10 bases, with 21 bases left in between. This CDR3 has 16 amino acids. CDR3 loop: CASSLPGGPGRSPLHF. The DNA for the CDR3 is TGTGCCAGCAGTCTACCCGGAGGGCCAGGGCGCTCACCCCTCCACTTT.

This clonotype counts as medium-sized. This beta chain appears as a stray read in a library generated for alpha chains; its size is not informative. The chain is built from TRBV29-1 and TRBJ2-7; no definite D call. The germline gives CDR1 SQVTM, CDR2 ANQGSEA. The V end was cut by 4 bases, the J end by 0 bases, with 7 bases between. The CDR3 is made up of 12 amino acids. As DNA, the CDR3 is TGCAGCGTTGCCGAGTTCTCCTACGAGCAGTACTTC. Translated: CSVAEFSYEQYF.

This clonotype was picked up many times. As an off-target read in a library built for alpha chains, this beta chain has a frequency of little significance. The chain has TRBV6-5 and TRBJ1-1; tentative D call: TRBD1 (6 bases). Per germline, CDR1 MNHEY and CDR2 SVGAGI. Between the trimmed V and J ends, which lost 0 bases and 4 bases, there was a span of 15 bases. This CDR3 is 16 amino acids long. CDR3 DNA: TGTGCCAGCAGTTACTCATCCCCAGGGGAGGGCACTGAAGCTTTCTTT. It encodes CASSYSSPGEGTEAFF.